This T cell receptor (beta chain) originates from a study of OX40 agonist ivuxolimab in advanced cancers. Overall study: Ivuxolimab, an antibody acting as an agonist of OX40 (CD134), was used to treat patients. Partial responses were recorded for three patients, including one with hepatocellular carcinoma and two with cutaneous melanoma. Overall study results and limits: Low levels of normalized T-cell clonal expansion also appeared in some nonresponders. On average, a greater number of expanded clones characterised CD8+ T cells relative to CD4+.

The CDR3 consists of 16 residues. V trimming: 5 bases; J trimming: 6 bases; junction bases outside the gene matches: 10. CDR1 is MNHNY, CDR2 SVGAGI, per germline (reference sequence). Some clones are missing from TCRdb's copy, which holds only in-frame ones; the method was immunoSEQ multiplex PCR. The table lists 45,000 to 60,000 clones, approximately 91% of them singletons. This clone turned up a few times. Antigen unknown. The chain uses TRBV6-6 and TRBJ2-7, with 13 bases aligning to TRBD2. This sequence was found in an adult with an advanced solid tumor such as melanoma, head and neck, liver or kidney cancer. Sequencing was performed on CD4+ or CD8+ T cells sorted from blood, taken in a trial of the OX40 agonist ivuxolimab. CDR3 nucleotides: TGTGCCAGCAGTCCTCGAAGGGGACTAGCGGGAACCGAGCAGTACTTC. It encodes CASSPRRGLAGTEQYF.